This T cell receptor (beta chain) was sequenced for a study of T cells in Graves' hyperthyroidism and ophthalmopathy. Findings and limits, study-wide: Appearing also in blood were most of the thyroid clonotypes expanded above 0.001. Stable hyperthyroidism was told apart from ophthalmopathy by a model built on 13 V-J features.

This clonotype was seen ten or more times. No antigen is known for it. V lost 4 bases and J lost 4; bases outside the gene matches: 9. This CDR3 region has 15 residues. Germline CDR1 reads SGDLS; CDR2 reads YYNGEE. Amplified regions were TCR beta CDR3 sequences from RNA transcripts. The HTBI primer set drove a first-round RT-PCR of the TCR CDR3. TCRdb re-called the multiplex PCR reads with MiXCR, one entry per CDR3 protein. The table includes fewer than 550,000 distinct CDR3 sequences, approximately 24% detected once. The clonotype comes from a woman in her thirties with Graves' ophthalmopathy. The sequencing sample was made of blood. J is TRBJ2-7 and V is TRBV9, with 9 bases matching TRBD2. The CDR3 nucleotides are TGTGCCAGCAGCATGACGGGACTAGCCTCATACGAGCAGTACTTC. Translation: CASSMTGLASYEQYF.